Shown below are 19 T cell receptor beta chains from a single sample sequenced in a study of cytomegalovirus exposure and HLA in healthy donors. The repertoire was sequenced with immunoSEQ multiplex PCR; TCRdb's copy has only in-frame clones and lacks some. Of some 110,000 clones listed, roughly 93% are singletons. Sequencing used PBMCs. These TCRs come from a woman aged 18-30 years in good health and CMV-seronegative.

The chain links TRBV10-3 to TRBJ2-5; the D gene is possibly TRBD2 (5 bases). Germline CDR1 is ENHRY and CDR2 is SYGVKD. Trimming pared 2 bases from V and 5 bases from J, leaving 9 bases between. This CDR3 is 13 amino acids long. This CDR3 reads CAISEGSRETQYF. CDR3 DNA: TGTGCCATCAGTGAGGGGAGTCGGGAGACCCAGTACTTC.

V gene TRBV10-1 combines with J gene TRBJ1-5; the match to TRBD1 covers 9 bases. CDR3 length: 16 amino acids. Losses at the gene ends were 9 bases for V and 5 bases for J; bases not matched to a gene: 14. The germline CDR1 and CDR2 sequences are WNHNN and SYGVQD (reference sequence). The CDR3 here is CASMPYRGQVDQPQHF. In DNA form, the CDR3 reads TGCGCCAGTATGCCCTACAGGGGGCAAGTCGATCAGCCCCAGCATTTT.

The chain combines TRBV5-4 with TRBJ1-1; no reliable D call. Germline assignment: CDR1 SGHNT and CDR2 YYREEE (reference sequence). Trimming stripped 6 bases from V and 2 bases from J, with 14 bases between. The CDR3 spans 14 residues. CDR3: CASTPRTANTEAFF. DNA for the CDR3: TGTGCCAGCACCCCCAGGACTGCAAACACTGAAGCTTTCTTT.

The CDR3 DNA follows: TGTGCCAGCAGCTTAGCCTTGACTAGCGGGGGCGTCACCGGGGAGCTGTTTTTT. Protein: CASSLALTSGGVTGELFF. The chain is built from TRBV11-2 and TRBJ2-2, with 12 bases lining up with TRBD2. V shed 1 base, J shed 4 bases, and the junction held 7 bases outside the gene matches. The CDR3 consists of 18 residues. CDR1 and CDR2 (germline): SGHAT, FQNNGV.

This chain joins TRBV7-2 and TRBJ1-2; possibly TRBD1 for D (6 bases). The CDR3 is made up of 14 amino acids. V shed 5 bases and J shed 2 bases, with 12 bases lying between them. Germline-derived CDR1 and CDR2 are SGHTA and FQGNSA. CDR3 nucleotides: TGTGCCAGCAGCCGTGGGGGCTCCAACTATGGCTACACCTTC. Its translation: CASSRGGSNYGYTF.

This chain uses TRBV4-2 with TRBJ1-4, with a tentative D call TRBD1 (5 bases). V was cut by 2 bases and J by 8 bases, with 15 bases left in between. CDR1 LGHNA and CDR2 YNFKEQ come from the germline V gene. The CDR3 spans 15 residues. CDR3 nucleotide sequence: TGTGCCAGCAGCCAATCCCAAGGGGCTGGGGAAAAACTGTTTTTT. Its translation: CASSQSQGAGEKLFF.

The V gene is TRBV5-1, the J gene TRBJ2-7; no reliable D call. There are 14 residues in the CDR3. The germline CDR1 and CDR2 sequences are SGHRS and YFSETQ. With 0 bases removed from V and 6 bases from J, the gap between germline ends came to 13 bases. CDR3: CASSLGPEAGEQYF. Here the CDR3 DNA reads TGCGCCAGCAGCTTGGGGCCAGAGGCCGGCGAGCAGTACTTC. Full variable domain (remainder filled in from reference TRBV5-1 and TRBJ2-7): KAGVTQTPRYLIKTRGQQVTLSCSPISGHRSVSWYQQTPGQGLQFLFEYFSETQRNKGNFPGRFSGRQFSNSRSEMNVSTLELGDSALYLCASSLGPEAGEQYFGPGTRLTVT.

V is TRBV5-6 and J is TRBJ2-3, with TRBD2 matching 10 bases. The germline V gene has CDR1 SGHDT and CDR2 YYEEEE. This CDR3 is 17 amino acids long. With 1 base clipped from V and 5 bases from J, the junction kept 10 bases outside the gene matches. CDR3 bases: TGTGCCAGCAGCTTGCGTTTACGGGCTAGCGGGAGAGATACGCAGTATTTT. Amino acid sequence: CASSLRLRASGRDTQYF.

The chain uses TRBV29-1 and TRBJ2-5; 14 bases are shared with TRBD2. This CDR3 is built from 14 residues. Trimming cost V 4 bases and J 5 bases; bases outside gene matches: 3. From germline, CDR1 is SQVTM and CDR2 ANQGSEA. CDR3 sequence reads: CSVGLAGGPETQYF. The CDR3 DNA reads as TGCAGCGTTGGACTAGCGGGGGGGCCGGAGACCCAGTACTTC.

The CDR3, as DNA: TGTGCCAGCAGTCCCGGGACAGTGAACACTGAAGCTTTCTTT. As protein: CASSPGTVNTEAFF. The V gene is TRBV28, the J gene TRBJ1-1; 7 bases are a match to TRBD1. Trimming took 5 bases from V and 0 from J; bases not matched to a gene: 3. CDR1 and CDR2 (germline): MDHEN, SYDVKM. The CDR3 spans 14 residues.

V is TRBV7-3 and J is TRBJ2-3; D is unclear. Trimming pared 0 bases from V and 3 bases from J, leaving 4 bases between. The CDR3 contains 13 residues. CDR1 SGHTA and CDR2 FQGTGA come from the germline V gene. In DNA form, the CDR3 reads TGTGCCAGCAGCTTAACTCCTACAGATACGCAGTATTTT. Its translation: CASSLTPTDTQYF.

This clone was seen a single time. The J gene is TRBJ2-1, the V gene TRBV5-1; 9 bases match TRBD2. The CDR3 is 16 amino acids. In germline, CDR1 is SGHRS, CDR2 YFSETQ. With V trimmed by 0 bases and J by 6 bases, 7 bases remained unmatched. The CDR3 sequence is CASSLVGTSGSNEQFF. Here the CDR3 DNA reads TGCGCCAGCAGCTTGGTGGGCACTAGCGGGTCCAATGAGCAGTTCTTC.

This rearrangement joins TRBV18 to TRBJ2-7, with TRBD2 as a possible D gene (5 bases). Germline loops: CDR1 KGHSH, CDR2 LQKENI. V dropped 1 base and J dropped 5 bases, with 9 bases sitting between them. This CDR3 is 13 amino acids long. The CDR3 nucleotides read TGTGCCAGCTCACCACTAGCGAGCGACGAGCAGTACTTC. Protein product: CASSPLASDEQYF.

The CDR3 DNA reads as TGTGCCAGCAGCTCATATACTGCTAGCGGAACTTACAATGAGCAGTTCTTC. As protein: CASSSYTASGTYNEQFF. This chain uses TRBV5-8 with TRBJ2-1; 7 bases fit TRBD2. Unmatched junction bases numbered 13, after V lost 3 bases and J lost 4 bases. Germline V gives CDR1 SGHTS, CDR2 YDEGEE. This CDR3 region has 17 residues. The variable domain in full, completed from reference TRBV5-8 and TRBJ2-1, reads EAGVTQSPTHLIKTRGQQATLRCSPISGHTSVYWYQQALGLGLQFLLWYDEGEERNRGNFPPRFSGRQFPNYSSELNVNALELEDSALYLCASSSYTASGTYNEQFFGPGTRLTVL.

The V call is TRBV9, the J call TRBJ1-1; D uncertain. With 4 bases removed from V and 1 base from J, the gap between germline ends came to 14 bases. This CDR3 has 15 residues. Germline assignment: CDR1 SGDLS and CDR2 YYNGEE. In nucleotides, the CDR3 is TGTGCCAGCAGCCCTTCCCTCGGAGGGAACACTGAAGCTTTCTTT. Its translation is CASSPSLGGNTEAFF.

This clone was recorded once. This chain joins TRBV19 and TRBJ1-2; D gene uncertain. Germline V gene lookup returns CDR1 LNHDA and CDR2 SQIVND (reference sequence). V was shortened by 3 bases and J by 8 bases, with 10 bases between the two germline ends. The CDR3 has 12 residues. The CDR3 sequence is CASSIRRAGYTF. CDR3 nucleotides: TGTGCCAGTAGTATTCGGAGGGCCGGCTACACCTTC.

The chain is built from TRBV11-1 and TRBJ2-1; weak D call: TRBD2 (5 bases). The germline V and J ends were trimmed by 2 bases and 9 bases, with 8 bases remaining between them. Germline CDR1 SGHAT, CDR2 FQDESV (reference sequence). The CDR3 has 12 residues. CDR3 residues: CASSLSSAEQFF. CDR3 coding DNA: TGTGCCAGCAGCTTAAGTAGCGCTGAGCAGTTCTTC.

The chain couples TRBV7-9 to TRBJ1-3; D unclear. The germline V gene has CDR1 SEHNR and CDR2 FQNEAQ (reference sequence). CDR3 length: 14 amino acids. Trimming pared 2 bases from V and 0 bases from J, leaving 5 bases between. The CDR3 sequence: CASSLQISGNTIYF. CDR3 bases: TGTGCCAGCAGCTTACAGATCTCTGGAAACACCATATATTTT.

CDR3 sequence (DNA): TGTGCCAGCAGTTACGACAGCGTCAACGTTAACTATGGCTACACCTTC. Its protein is CASSYDSVNVNYGYTF. The chain has TRBV6-6 and TRBJ1-2, with D maybe TRBD1 (5 bases). The CDR3 totals 16 residues. CDR1 and CDR2 from the germline V gene are MNHNY and SVGAGI (reference sequence). V was pared by 2 bases and J by 1 base, with 14 bases between.